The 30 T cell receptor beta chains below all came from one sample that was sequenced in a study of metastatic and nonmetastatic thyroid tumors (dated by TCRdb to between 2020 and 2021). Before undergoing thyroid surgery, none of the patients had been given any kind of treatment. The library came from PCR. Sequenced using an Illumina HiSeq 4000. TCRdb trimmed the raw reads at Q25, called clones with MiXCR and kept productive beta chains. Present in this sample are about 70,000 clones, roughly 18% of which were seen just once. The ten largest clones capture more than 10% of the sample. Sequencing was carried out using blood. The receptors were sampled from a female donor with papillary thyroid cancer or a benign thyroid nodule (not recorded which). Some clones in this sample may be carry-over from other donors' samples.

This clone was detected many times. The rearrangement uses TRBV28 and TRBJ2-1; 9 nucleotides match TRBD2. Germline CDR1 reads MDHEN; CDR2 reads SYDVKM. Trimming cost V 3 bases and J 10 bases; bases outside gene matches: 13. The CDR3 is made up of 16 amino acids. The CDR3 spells CASSLRASGAGGEQFF. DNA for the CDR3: TGTGCCAGCAGTTTGCGGGCTAGCGGGGCTGGAGGGGAGCAGTTCTTC.

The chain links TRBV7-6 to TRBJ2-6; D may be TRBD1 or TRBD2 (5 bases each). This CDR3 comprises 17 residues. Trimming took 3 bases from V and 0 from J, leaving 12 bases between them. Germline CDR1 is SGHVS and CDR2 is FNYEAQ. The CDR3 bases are TGTGCCAGCAGCTTCGGGACGGATGGCTCTGGGGCCAACGTCCTGACTTTC. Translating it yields CASSFGTDGSGANVLTF. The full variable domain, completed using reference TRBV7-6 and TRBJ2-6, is GAGVSQSPRYKVTKRGQDVALRCDPISGHVSLYWYRQALGQGPEFLTYFNYEAQQDKSGLPNDRFSAERPEGSISTLTIQRTEQRDSAMYRCASSFGTDGSGANVLTFGAGSRLTVL.

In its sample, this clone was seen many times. CDR3 bases: TGCAGTGCCCGAGGAGGGATGGAGGTCTACGAGCAGTACTTC. Translating gives CSARGGMEVYEQYF. V and J are TRBV20-1 and TRBJ2-7; D possibly corresponds to TRBD2 (6 bases). Germline lookup yields CDR1 DFQATT and CDR2 SNEGSKA (reference sequence). V lost 6 bases to trimming and J lost 3 bases, with 18 bases between them. The CDR3 length is 14 residues.

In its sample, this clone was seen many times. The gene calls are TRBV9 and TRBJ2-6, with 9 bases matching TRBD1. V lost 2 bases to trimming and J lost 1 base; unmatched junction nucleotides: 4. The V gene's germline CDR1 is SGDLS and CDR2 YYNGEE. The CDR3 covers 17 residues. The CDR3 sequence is CASSVDRGMSGANVLTF. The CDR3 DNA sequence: TGTGCCAGCAGCGTGGACAGGGGAATGTCTGGGGCCAACGTCCTGACTTTC. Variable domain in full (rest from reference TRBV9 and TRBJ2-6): DSGVTQTPKHLITATGQRVTLRCSPRSGDLSVYWYQQSLDQGLQFLIQYYNGEERAKGNILERFSAQQFPDLHSELNLSSLELGDSALYFCASSVDRGMSGANVLTFGAGSRLTVL.

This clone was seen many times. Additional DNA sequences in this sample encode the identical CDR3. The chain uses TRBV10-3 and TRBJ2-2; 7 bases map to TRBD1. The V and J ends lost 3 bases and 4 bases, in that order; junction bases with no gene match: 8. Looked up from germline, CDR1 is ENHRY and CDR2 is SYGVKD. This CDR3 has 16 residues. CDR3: CAISEVTGLVTGELFF. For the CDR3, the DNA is TGTGCCATCAGTGAAGTGACAGGGTTGGTCACCGGGGAGCTGTTTTTT.

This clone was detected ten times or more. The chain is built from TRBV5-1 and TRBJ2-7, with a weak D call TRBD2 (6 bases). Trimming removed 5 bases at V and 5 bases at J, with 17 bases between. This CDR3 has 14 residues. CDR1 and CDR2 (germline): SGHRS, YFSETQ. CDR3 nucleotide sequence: TGCGCCAGCAGTACCCAGACTAGTTTCAACGAGCAGTACTTC. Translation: CASSTQTSFNEQYF.

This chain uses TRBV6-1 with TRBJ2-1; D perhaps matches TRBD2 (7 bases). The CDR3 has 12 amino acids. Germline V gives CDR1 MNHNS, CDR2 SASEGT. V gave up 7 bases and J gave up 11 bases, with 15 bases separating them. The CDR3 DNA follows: TGTGCCAGCACCGGCGGGGGCATAAAGCAGTTCTTC. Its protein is CASTGGGIKQFF.

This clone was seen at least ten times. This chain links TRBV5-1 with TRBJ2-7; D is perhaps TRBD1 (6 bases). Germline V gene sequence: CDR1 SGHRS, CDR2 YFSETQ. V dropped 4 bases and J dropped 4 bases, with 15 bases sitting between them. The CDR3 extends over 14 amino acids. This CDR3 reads CASSAGTNQYEQYF. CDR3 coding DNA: TGCGCCAGCAGCGCCGGGACAAACCAATACGAGCAGTACTTC. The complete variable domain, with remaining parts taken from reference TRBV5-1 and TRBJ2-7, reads KAGVTQTPRYLIKTRGQQVTLSCSPISGHRSVSWYQQTPGQGLQFLFEYFSETQRNKGNFPGRFSGRQFSNSRSEMNVSTLELGDSALYLCASSAGTNQYEQYFGPGTRLTVT.

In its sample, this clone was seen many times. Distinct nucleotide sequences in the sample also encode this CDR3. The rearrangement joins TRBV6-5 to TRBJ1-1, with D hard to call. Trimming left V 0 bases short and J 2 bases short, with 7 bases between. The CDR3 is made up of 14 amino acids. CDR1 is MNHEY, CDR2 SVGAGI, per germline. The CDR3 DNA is TGTGCCAGCAGTTACTCGTTCCGTAACACTGAAGCTTTCTTT. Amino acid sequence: CASSYSFRNTEAFF.

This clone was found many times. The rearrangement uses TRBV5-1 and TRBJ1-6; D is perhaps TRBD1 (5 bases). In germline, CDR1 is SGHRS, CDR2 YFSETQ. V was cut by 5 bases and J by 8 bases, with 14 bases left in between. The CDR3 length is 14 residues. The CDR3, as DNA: TGCGCCAGCAGACCTTCGACGGGGGATTCACCCCTCCACTTT. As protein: CASRPSTGDSPLHF.

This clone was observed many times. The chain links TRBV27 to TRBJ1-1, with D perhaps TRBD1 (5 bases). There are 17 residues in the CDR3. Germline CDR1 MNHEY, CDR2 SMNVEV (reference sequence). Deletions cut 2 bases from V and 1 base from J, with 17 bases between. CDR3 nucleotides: TGTGCCAGCAGTTTAACGGCACCAGGGAGGTGGAACACTGAAGCTTTCTTT. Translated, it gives CASSLTAPGRWNTEAFF.

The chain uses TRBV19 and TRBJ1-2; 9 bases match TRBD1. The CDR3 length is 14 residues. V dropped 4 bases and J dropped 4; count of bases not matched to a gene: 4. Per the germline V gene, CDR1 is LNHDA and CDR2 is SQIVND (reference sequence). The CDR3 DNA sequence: TGTGCCAGTAGTACCGGGACAGGGATCTATGGCTACACCTTC. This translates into CASSTGTGIYGYTF.

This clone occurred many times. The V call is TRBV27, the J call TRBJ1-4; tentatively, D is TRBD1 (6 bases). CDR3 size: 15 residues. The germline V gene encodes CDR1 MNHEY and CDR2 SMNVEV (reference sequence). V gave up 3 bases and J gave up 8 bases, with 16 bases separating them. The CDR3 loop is CASSFRGRGQEKLFF. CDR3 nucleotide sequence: TGTGCCAGCAGTTTCCGGGGACGGGGGCAGGAAAAACTGTTTTTT.

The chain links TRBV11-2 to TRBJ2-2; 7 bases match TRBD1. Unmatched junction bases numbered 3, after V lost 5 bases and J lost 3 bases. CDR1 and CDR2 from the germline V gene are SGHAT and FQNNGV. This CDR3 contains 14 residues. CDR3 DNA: TGTGCCAGCAGCCGTGACAGGGACACCGGGGAGCTGTTTTTT. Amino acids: CASSRDRDTGELFF.

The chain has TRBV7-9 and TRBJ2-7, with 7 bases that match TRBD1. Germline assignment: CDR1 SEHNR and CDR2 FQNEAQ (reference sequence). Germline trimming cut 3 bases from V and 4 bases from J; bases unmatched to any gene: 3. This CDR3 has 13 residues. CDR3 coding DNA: TGTGCCAGCAGCTTGCAGGGGGATTACGAGCAGTACTTC. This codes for CASSLQGDYEQYF.

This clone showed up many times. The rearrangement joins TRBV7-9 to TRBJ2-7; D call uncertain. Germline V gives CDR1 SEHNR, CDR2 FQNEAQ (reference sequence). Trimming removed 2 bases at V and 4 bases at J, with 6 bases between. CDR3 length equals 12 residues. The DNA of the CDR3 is TGTGCCAGCAGCTTACAAGCATACGAGCAGTACTTC. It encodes CASSLQAYEQYF.

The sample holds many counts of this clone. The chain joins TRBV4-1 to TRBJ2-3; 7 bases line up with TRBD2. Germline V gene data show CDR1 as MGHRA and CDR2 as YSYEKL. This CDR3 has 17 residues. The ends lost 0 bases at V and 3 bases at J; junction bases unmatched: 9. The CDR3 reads CASSQDQLADDTDTQYF. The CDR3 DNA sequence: TGCGCCAGCAGCCAAGATCAGCTAGCGGATGATACAGATACGCAGTATTTT.

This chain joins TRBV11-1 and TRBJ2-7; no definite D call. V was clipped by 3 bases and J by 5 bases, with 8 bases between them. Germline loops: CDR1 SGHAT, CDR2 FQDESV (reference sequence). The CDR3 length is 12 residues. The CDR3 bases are TGTGCCAGCAGCTTTAACGGAAACGAGCAGTACTTC. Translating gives CASSFNGNEQYF.

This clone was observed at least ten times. The CDR3 DNA is TGTGCCAGCAGCTTATTCTCCACACAGAGAGACAATGAGCAGTTCTTC. This codes for CASSLFSTQRDNEQFF. The chain carries TRBV11-3 and TRBJ2-1; D unresolved. V lost 2 bases and J lost 5, with 16 bases in between. The CDR3 totals 16 residues. CDR1 and CDR2 from the germline V gene are SGHNT and YENEEA.

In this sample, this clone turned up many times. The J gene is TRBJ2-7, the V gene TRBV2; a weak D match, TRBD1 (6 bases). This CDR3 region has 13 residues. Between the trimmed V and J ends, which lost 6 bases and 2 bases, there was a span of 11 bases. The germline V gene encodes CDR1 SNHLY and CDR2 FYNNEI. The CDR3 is CASRRDMTYEQYF. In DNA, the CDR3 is TGTGCCAGCAGAAGGGACATGACCTACGAGCAGTACTTC.

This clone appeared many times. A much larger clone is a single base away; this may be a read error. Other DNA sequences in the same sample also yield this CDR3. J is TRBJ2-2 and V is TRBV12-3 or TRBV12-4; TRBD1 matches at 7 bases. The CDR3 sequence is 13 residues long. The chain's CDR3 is CASSFGTAGELLF. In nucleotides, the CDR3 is TGTGCCAGCAGTTTCGGGACAGCCGGGGAGCTGCTTTTT.

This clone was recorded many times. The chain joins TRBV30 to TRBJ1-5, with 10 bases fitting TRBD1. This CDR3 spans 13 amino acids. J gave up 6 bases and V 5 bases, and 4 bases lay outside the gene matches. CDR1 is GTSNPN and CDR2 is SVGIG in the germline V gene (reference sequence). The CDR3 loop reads CAWGTGVGQPQHF. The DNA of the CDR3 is TGTGCCTGGGGGACAGGGGTCGGTCAGCCCCAGCATTTT.

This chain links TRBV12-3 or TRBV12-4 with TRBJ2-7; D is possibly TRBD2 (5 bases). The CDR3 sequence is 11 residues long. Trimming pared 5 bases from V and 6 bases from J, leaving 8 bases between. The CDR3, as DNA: TGTGCCAGCAGTCCTAGCCGCGAGCAGTACTTC. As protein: CASSPSREQYF.

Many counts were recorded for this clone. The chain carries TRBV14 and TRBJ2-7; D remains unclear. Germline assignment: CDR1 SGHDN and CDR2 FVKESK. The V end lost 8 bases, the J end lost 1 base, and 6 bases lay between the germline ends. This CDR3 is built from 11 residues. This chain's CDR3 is CASDASYEQYF. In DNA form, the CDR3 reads TGTGCCAGCGACGCTTCCTACGAGCAGTACTTC.

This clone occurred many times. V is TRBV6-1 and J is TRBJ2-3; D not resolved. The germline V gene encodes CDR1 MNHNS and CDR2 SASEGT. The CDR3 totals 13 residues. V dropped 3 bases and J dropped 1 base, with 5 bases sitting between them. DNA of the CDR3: TGTGCCAGCAGTGAGCAAGGCACAGATACGCAGTATTTT. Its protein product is CASSEQGTDTQYF.

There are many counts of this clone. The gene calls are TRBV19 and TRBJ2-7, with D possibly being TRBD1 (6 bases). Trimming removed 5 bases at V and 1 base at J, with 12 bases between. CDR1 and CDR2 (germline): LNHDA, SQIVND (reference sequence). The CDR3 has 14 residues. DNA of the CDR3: TGTGCCAGTAGTGATGGGGACATTTCCTACGAGCAGTACTTC. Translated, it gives CASSDGDISYEQYF.

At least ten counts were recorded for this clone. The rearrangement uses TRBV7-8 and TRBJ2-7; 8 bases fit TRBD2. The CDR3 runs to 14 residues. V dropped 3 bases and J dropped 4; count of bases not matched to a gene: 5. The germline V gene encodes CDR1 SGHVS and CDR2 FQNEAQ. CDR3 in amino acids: CASSFGGAMYEQYF. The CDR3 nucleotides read TGTGCCAGCAGCTTCGGGGGGGCCATGTACGAGCAGTACTTC. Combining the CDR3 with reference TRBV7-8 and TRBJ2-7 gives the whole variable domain GAGVSQSPRYKVAKRGQDVALRCDPISGHVSLFWYQQALGQGPEFLTYFQNEAQLDKSGLPSDRFFAERPEGSVSTLKIQRTQQEDSAVYLCASSFGGAMYEQYFGPGTRLTVT.

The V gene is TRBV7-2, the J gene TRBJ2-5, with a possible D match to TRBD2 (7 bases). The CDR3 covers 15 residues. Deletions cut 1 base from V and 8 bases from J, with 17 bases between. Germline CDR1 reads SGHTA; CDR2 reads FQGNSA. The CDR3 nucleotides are TGTGCCAGCAGCTTAGGACAGGTGTGGGGGGGTACCCAGTACTTC. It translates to CASSLGQVWGGTQYF.

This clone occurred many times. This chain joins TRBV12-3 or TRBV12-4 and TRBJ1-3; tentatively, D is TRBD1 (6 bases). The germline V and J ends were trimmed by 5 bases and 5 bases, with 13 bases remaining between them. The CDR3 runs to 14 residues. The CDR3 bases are TGTGCCAGCAGTGGCCGGGACACAAGAAACACCATATATTTT. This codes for CASSGRDTRNTIYF.

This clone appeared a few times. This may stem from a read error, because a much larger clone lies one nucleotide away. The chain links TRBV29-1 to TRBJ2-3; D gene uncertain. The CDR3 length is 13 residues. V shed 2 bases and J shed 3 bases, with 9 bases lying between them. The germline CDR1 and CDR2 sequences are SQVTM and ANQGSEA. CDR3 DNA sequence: TGCAGCGTTGAACGGTTCCTGACAGATACGCAGTATTTT. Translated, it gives CSVERFLTDTQYF.